The clone carrying this T cell receptor (beta chain) is medium-sized. Its antigen remains unidentified. A library prepared for alpha chains yielded this beta chain as an off-target read; its size is of little meaning. Time point meaning: sample taken at primary tumor resection. The sample is drawn from a study of spatial heterogeneity in lung cancer. The wider study: Sequencing consistently turned up more beta-chain sequences than alpha-chain sequences. Study-wide results and caveats: Higher tumor mutation counts went along with higher counts of expanded intratumoral alpha and beta TCRs.

TCRdb ran MiXCR on the 5' RACE reads and lists one entry per CDR3 protein. The data hold some 6,900 distinct CDR3 sequences, with roughly 12% observed a single time. The specimen comprised lung tumor tissue, sampled at surgery. The origin of this receptor is a male donor with early-stage non-small cell lung cancer.

The CDR3 DNA follows: TGCGCCAGCACCCTGGCTGGGGTCGATACGCAGTATTTT. Translation gives CASTLAGVDTQYF. This rearrangement joins TRBV5-1 to TRBJ2-3, with unresolved D. The V gene's germline CDR1 is SGHRS and CDR2 YFSETQ. V gave up 6 bases and J gave up 6 bases, with 14 bases separating them. The CDR3 runs 13 residues. Together with reference TRBV5-1 and TRBJ2-3, the CDR3 gives the full variable domain: KAGVTQTPRYLIKTRGQQVTLSCSPISGHRSVSWYQQTPGQGLQFLFEYFSETQRNKGNFPGRFSGRQFSNSRSEMNVSTLELGDSALYLCASTLAGVDTQYFGPGTRLTVL.